Sequencing of this TCR beta chain was carried out in a study of cytomegalovirus exposure and HLA in healthy donors. PCR primers comprised 60 Vbeta and 13 Jbeta primers. Some clones are missing from TCRdb's copy, which holds only in-frame ones; the method was immunoSEQ multiplex PCR. The repertoire consists of around 150,000 clones, with about 72% occurring once and the leading ten covering approximately 2%. V was shortened by 0 bases and J by 1 base, with 9 bases between the two germline ends. This CDR3 has 15 amino acids. Germline V gene data show CDR1 as MNHEY and CDR2 as SVGAGI. V and J are TRBV6-5 and TRBJ1-1; D is possibly TRBD1 (6 bases). Sequenced sample: PBMCs. This receptor was taken from a man aged 35 to 55 in good health and CMV-seronegative. CDR3 loop: CASSYSGRGNTEAFF. DNA for the CDR3: TGTGCCAGCAGTTACTCTGGCAGGGGGAACACTGAAGCTTTCTTT.